One and the same sample provided the 19 T cell receptor beta chains below, sequenced in a study of blood T cell repertoires in COVID-19. The method was immunoSEQ multiplex PCR; TCRdb's version includes in-frame clones alone and lacks a portion of them. The table lists under 95,000 clones, 79% of them singletons. The sample taken for sequencing was peripheral blood. These receptor sequences come from a man in his sixties or seventies with acute or convalescent COVID-19.

This clone showed up just once. The V and J genes are TRBV18 and TRBJ2-1; D is undetermined. V lost 4 bases and J 4 bases, leaving 11 bases between the germline ends. The CDR3 length is 14 residues. The V gene's germline CDR1 is KGHSH and CDR2 LQKENI. CDR3 sequence: CASSLQSIYNEQFF. The CDR3, as DNA: TGTGCCAGCTCACTACAGTCCATTTACAATGAGCAGTTCTTC.

This clone was seen just once. The V and J genes are TRBV27 and TRBJ2-3, with D perhaps TRBD2 (6 bases). The CDR3 runs 16 residues. The ends were cut back, 0 bases at V and 1 base at J, with 11 bases in the middle. CDR1 is MNHEY, CDR2 SMNVEV, per germline (reference sequence). The CDR3 loop is CASSLSPGDRTDTQYF. The CDR3 DNA sequence: TGTGCCAGCAGTTTATCGCCGGGGGACCGCACAGATACGCAGTATTTT.

This chain uses TRBV19 with TRBJ2-2; D gene ambiguous. Germline V gene sequence: CDR1 LNHDA, CDR2 SQIVND (reference sequence). V dropped 8 bases and J dropped 3 bases, with 10 bases sitting between them. The CDR3 totals 13 residues. The CDR3 reads CASSNIDTGELFF. The CDR3 coding sequence is TGTGCCAGTTCCAACATCGACACCGGGGAGCTGTTTTTT.

This rearrangement joins TRBV7-6 to TRBJ1-6, with no clear D. The CDR3 covers 12 residues. The germline CDR1 and CDR2 sequences are SGHVS and FNYEAQ. V lost 3 bases and J lost 10, with 7 bases in between. The CDR3 DNA reads as TGTGCCAGCAGCTTGGGCGAGTCACCCCTCCACTTT. Amino acids: CASSLGESPLHF.

This clone was seen only once. The chain is built from TRBV11-2 and TRBJ2-3; 7 positions agree with TRBD2. The CDR3 contains 16 residues. CDR1 is SGHAT, CDR2 FQNNGV, per germline. With V trimmed by 5 bases and J by 0 bases, 8 bases remained unmatched. The CDR3 is CASSPRTRISTDTQYF. The CDR3 DNA reads TGTGCCAGCAGCCCGAGGACTAGGATTAGCACAGATACGCAGTATTTT.

The V gene is TRBV18, the J gene TRBJ1-1; 7 bases align to TRBD1. From germline, CDR1 is KGHSH and CDR2 LQKENI. This CDR3 contains 13 residues. Unmatched junction bases numbered 10, after V lost 6 bases and J lost 9 bases. The CDR3 sequence is CASSLGQDSQAFF. The CDR3 nucleotides read TGTGCCAGCTCCTTAGGACAGGACAGTCAAGCTTTCTTT.

As regards this clone: The junction departs from the called germline gene at one end, perhaps through a read error. This chain links TRBV18 with TRBJ1-4; D gene uncertain. The CDR3 is made up of 13 amino acids. Germline assignment: CDR1 KGHSH and CDR2 LQKENI. The CDR3 DNA sequence: TGTGCCAGCTCGCCACTGGCCCATGAAAAACTGTTTTTT. This codes for CASSPLAHEKLFF.

The chain uses TRBV9 and TRBJ2-5, with unresolved D. Germline V gene data show CDR1 as SGDLS and CDR2 as YYNGEE. The ends were cut back, 0 bases at V and 5 bases at J, with 14 bases in the middle. This CDR3 has 15 residues. This CDR3 reads CASSVAMAYGETQYF. CDR3 bases: TGTGCCAGCAGCGTAGCAATGGCCTACGGGGAGACCCAGTACTTC.

The rearrangement joins TRBV19 to TRBJ1-1, with 7 bases aligning to TRBD1. Trimming at V came to 3 bases and at J to 5 bases, leaving 3 bases not matched to a gene. This CDR3 region has 13 residues. CDR1 LNHDA and CDR2 SQIVND come from the germline V gene (reference sequence). In DNA form, the CDR3 reads TGTGCCAGTAGTATTCCAGGGGGGACTGAAGCTTTCTTT. Protein sequence: CASSIPGGTEAFF.

This sequence joins TRBV28 and TRBJ1-5, with D tentatively TRBD1 (6 bases). Trimming shortened V by 3 bases and J by 4 bases, and 19 bases separated the two germline ends. CDR3 length: 17 residues. The V gene's germline CDR1 is MDHEN and CDR2 SYDVKM. CDR3 nucleotide sequence: TGTGCCAGCAGTTTCGTGGTAGCCCGGGACATAAATCAGCCCCAGCATTTT. This translates into CASSFVVARDINQPQHF.

The rearrangement joins TRBV6-1 to TRBJ2-5; 13 bases agree with TRBD2. V trimming: 4 bases; J trimming: 5 bases; junction bases outside the gene matches: 7. CDR1 is MNHNS and CDR2 is SASEGT in the germline V gene. This CDR3 is built from 16 residues. DNA of the CDR3: TGTGCCAGCAGTGGACTAGCGGGGGGCCGGCGGGAGACCCAGTACTTC. Encoded protein: CASSGLAGGRRETQYF.

The chain has TRBV7-2 and TRBJ2-3, with D perhaps TRBD2 (6 bases). CDR1 SGHTA and CDR2 FQGNSA come from the germline V gene. V lost 5 bases to trimming and J lost 4 bases, with 13 bases between them. CDR3 length equals 14 residues. The CDR3 sequence is CASSQGLPPDTQYF. CDR3 coding DNA: TGTGCCAGCAGCCAGGGACTCCCTCCAGATACGCAGTATTTT.

This clone showed up just once. V is TRBV5-1 and J is TRBJ2-2, with D perhaps matching TRBD2 (6 bases). V gave up 6 bases and J gave up 0 bases, with 9 bases separating them. Germline values: CDR1 SGHRS, CDR2 YFSETQ. The CDR3 is made up of 14 amino acids. The CDR3 DNA is TGCGCCAGCATGGGCGGGGCGAACACCGGGGAGCTGTTTTTT. It yields the protein CASMGGANTGELFF.

This chain connects TRBV5-1 to TRBJ1-1; weak D call: TRBD1 (5 bases). Trimming cost V 0 bases and J 4 bases, with 13 bases left between them. The CDR3 has 15 residues. CDR1 is SGHRS and CDR2 is YFSETQ in the germline V gene. The CDR3 protein is CASSLAAGEFTEAFF. CDR3 DNA sequence: TGCGCCAGCAGCTTGGCCGCGGGGGAGTTCACTGAAGCTTTCTTT.

This chain connects TRBV19 to TRBJ1-2, with D possibly TRBD1 on 6 matching bases. The germline gives CDR1 LNHDA, CDR2 SQIVND (reference sequence). Between the trimmed V and J ends, which lost 5 bases and 8 bases, there was a span of 21 bases. The length of the CDR3 is 15 residues. The CDR3 loop reads CASSVTRPGGRGYTF. As DNA, the CDR3 is TGTGCCAGTAGTGTTACGCGCCCCGGGGGGCGAGGCTACACCTTC. Filled out from reference TRBV19 and TRBJ1-2, the complete variable domain reads DGGITQSPKYLFRKEGQNVTLSCEQNLNHDAMYWYRQDPGQGLRLIYYSQIVNDFQKGDIAEGYSVSREKKESFPLTVTSAQKNPTAFYLCASSVTRPGGRGYTFGSGTRLTVV.

The genes are TRBV28 and TRBJ2-5; possibly TRBD2 for D (7 bases). Germline V CDR1 and CDR2: MDHEN, SYDVKM. The CDR3 covers 15 residues. Trimming took off 5 bases at V and 4 bases at J, with 17 bases between the two ends. The CDR3 DNA sequence: TGTGCCAGCAGTGAAAGAGCAGGGGAGGGAGAGACCCAGTACTTC. Translated, it gives CASSERAGEGETQYF.

The chain carries TRBV7-9 and TRBJ2-3, with D possibly being TRBD2 (5 bases). CDR1 SEHNR and CDR2 FQNEAQ come from the germline V gene (reference sequence). The CDR3 extends over 14 amino acids. Trimming took 5 bases from V and 2 from J, leaving 11 bases between them. For the CDR3, the DNA is TGTGCCAGCAGCCACGGACTTCTCACAGATACGCAGTATTTT. Protein: CASSHGLLTDTQYF. The full variable domain, completed using reference TRBV7-9 and TRBJ2-3, is DTGVSQNPRHKITKRGQNVTFRCDPISEHNRLYWYRQTLGQGPEFLTYFQNEAQLEKSRLLSDRFSAERPKGSFSTLEIQRTEQGDSAMYLCASSHGLLTDTQYFGPGTRLTVL.

This sequence joins TRBV29-1 and TRBJ2-1; 9 bases line up with TRBD2. The J segment lost 8 bases and the V segment lost 4 bases, leaving 6 bases of the junction unmatched. The CDR3 is 13 residues long. CDR1 is SQVTM and CDR2 is ANQGSEA in the germline V gene. The CDR3 DNA follows: TGCAGCGTTGCCTCTAGCGGGGACTATGAGCAGTTCTTC. This codes for CSVASSGDYEQFF.

The V and J genes are TRBV5-4 and TRBJ2-1; TRBD2 might be the D (6 bases). Germline V CDR1 and CDR2: SGHNT, YYREEE (reference sequence). V was trimmed by 0 bases and J by 9 bases, leaving 13 bases between them. This CDR3 comprises 14 residues. The CDR3 DNA is TGTGCCAGCAGCTTGGGGCTAGGAGGGGCTGAGCAGTTCTTC. Protein sequence: CASSLGLGGAEQFF.